These T cell receptor beta chains were read from a single sample in a study of blood T cell repertoires in COVID-19. The protocol was immunoSEQ multiplex PCR, while the TCRdb copy is restricted to in-frame clones and leaves out a portion. The sample has roughly 68,000 clones; more than 75% are singletons. Sample: peripheral blood. The receptors derive from a man aged 50-59 years with active COVID-19. CDR3s include the opening cysteine and the closing phenylalanine or tryptophan. Fields, in order: J gene, D gene, V gene, clone size, CDR3 protein, CDR3 DNA. D genes are given only for firm matches. Not every row has a clone size; where given, it reads once, few, many or a size class.

j_gene: TRBJ1-4
d_gene: TRBD1
v_gene: TRBV5-4
abundance: .
CDR3aa: CASSILGQGDEKLFF
CDR3nt: TGTGCCAGCAGCATATTAGGACAGGGAGATGAAAAACTGTTTTTT

j_gene: TRBJ2-5
d_gene: .
v_gene: TRBV19
abundance: .
CDR3aa: CASSVQEKETQYF
CDR3nt: TGTGCCAGTAGTGTTCAGGAAAAAGAGACCCAGTACTTC

j_gene: TRBJ2-2
d_gene: TRBD2
v_gene: TRBV7-3
abundance: .
CDR3aa: CASSLPSGGAPGELFF
CDR3nt: TGTGCCAGCAGCTTACCAAGCGGGGGGGCCCCCGGGGAGCTGTTTTTT

j_gene: TRBJ2-1
d_gene: TRBD1
v_gene: TRBV4-1
abundance: .
CDR3aa: CASSQDHRGTRPGNEQFF
CDR3nt: TGCGCCAGCAGCCAAGATCACAGGGGAACTCGCCCGGGGAATGAGCAGTTCTTC

j_gene: TRBJ2-2
d_gene: .
v_gene: TRBV4-3
abundance: once
CDR3aa: CASSQEVGRGTGELFF
CDR3nt: TGCGCCAGCAGCCAAGAAGTGGGCAGGGGCACCGGGGAGCTGTTTTTT

j_gene: TRBJ1-2
d_gene: TRBD1
v_gene: TRBV7-2
abundance: .
CDR3aa: CASSSDRAYGYTF
CDR3nt: TGTGCCAGCAGCTCCGACAGGGCCTATGGCTACACCTTC

j_gene: TRBJ2-7
d_gene: TRBD1
v_gene: TRBV6-2/TRBV6-3
abundance: .
CDR3aa: CASSYSIPGTASHEQYF
CDR3nt: TGTGCCAGCAGTTACTCGATCCCAGGGACAGCTTCCCACGAGCAGTACTTC

j_gene: TRBJ1-2
d_gene: TRBD1
v_gene: TRBV5-4
abundance: .
CDR3aa: CASSSSGQGADYGYTF
CDR3nt: TGTGCCAGCAGCTCCTCGGGACAGGGGGCGGATTATGGCTACACCTTC

j_gene: TRBJ2-5
d_gene: .
v_gene: TRBV6-6
abundance: .
CDR3aa: CASSFRPGGFLETQYF
CDR3nt: TGTGCCAGCAGTTTTCGTCCGGGTGGGTTTTTAGAGACCCAGTACTTC

j_gene: TRBJ1-1
d_gene: .
v_gene: TRBV9
abundance: .
CDR3aa: CASSAISGVYTEAFF
CDR3nt: TGTGCCAGCAGCGCAATCTCAGGGGTTTACACTGAAGCTTTCTTT